What follows is one T cell receptor (beta chain) and its context. Its specificity is not known. PCR involved 60 Vbeta and 13 Jbeta primers. Method: immunoSEQ multiplex PCR; TCRdb's copy keeps in-frame clones and lacks some. Recorded for this sample: tens of thousands of clones. These data are taken from a study of cytomegalovirus exposure and HLA in healthy donors. Germline lookup yields CDR1 LGHNA and CDR2 YNFKEQ. V was trimmed by 0 bases and J by 11 bases, leaving 19 bases between them. The CDR3 contains 15 residues. Findings of the study overall: The study designated 160 or so TCR beta chains cytomegalovirus-associated.

This rearrangement joins TRBV4-2 to TRBJ1-1, with D perhaps matching TRBD1 (5 bases). The TCR sequence derives from a female donor in good health and CMV-seronegative. Source material: PBMCs. Here the CDR3 reads CASSQDRALRGTAFF. The CDR3, as DNA: TGTGCCAGCAGCCAAGATCGGGCGTTAAGGGGAACGGCTTTCTTT.